This TCR beta chain was captured by sequencing in a study of CD8 T cells in Susac syndrome. Sequencing of TCR beta was performed on blood CD8+ T cells and on blood CD4+ T cells. With random hexamers, about 0.5 to 1 ug RNA was reverse transcribed. Coverage of TCR beta CDR3 amplification by immunoSEQ multiplex PCR extended to 54 Vbeta and 13 Jbeta. Each CDR3 protein gets one entry after TCRdb re-called the immunoSEQ multiplex PCR reads with MiXCR. This table has approximately 110,000 distinct CDR3 sequences, just over 90% appearing once. Sequences were obtained from CD8+ T cells from PBMCs. The TCR was taken from a human donor with multiple sclerosis.

The CDR3 loop is CAWSPGYGYTF. In DNA, the CDR3 is TGTGCCTGGAGTCCAGGGTATGGCTACACCTTC. V is TRBV30 and J is TRBJ1-2; TRBD1 might be the D (5 bases). Trimming pared 2 bases from V and 5 bases from J, leaving 6 bases between. CDR1 is GTSNPN and CDR2 is SVGIG in the germline V gene (reference sequence). The CDR3 is 11 residues long.